The 21 T cell receptor beta chains below all came from one sample that was sequenced in a study of molecular identifiers for immune sequencing clone quantification. Each CDR3 protein gets one entry after TCRdb re-called the PCR reads with MiXCR. The sample records 60,000 to 80,000 distinct CDR3 sequences, about 18% being singletons. The sequencing input was naive CD8+ T cells from blood, with Jurkat cell RNA spiked in. Indicated subset: FACS-sorted CD8+CD4-CCR7+CD45RA+ naive T cells. The receptors stem from a human donor in good health. Some libraries in this study had Jurkat cell RNA spiked in.

The CDR3 is CASSSGLAGGNEQFF. CDR3 nucleotide sequence: TGTGCCAGCAGCTCCGGACTAGCGGGAGGTAATGAGCAGTTCTTC. The rearrangement uses TRBV7-6 and TRBJ2-1; TRBD2 aligns across 14 bases. V was pared by 4 bases and J by 7 bases, with 3 bases of the junction left unmatched. The CDR3 is 15 amino acids. In germline, CDR1 is SGHVS, CDR2 FNYEAQ.

Many counts were recorded for this clonotype. The rearrangement joins TRBV20-1 to TRBJ2-7; 10 positions match TRBD1. Germline values: CDR1 DFQATT, CDR2 SNEGSKA (reference sequence). Unmatched junction bases numbered 7, after V lost 6 bases and J lost 5 bases. The CDR3 has 13 amino acids. CDR3 in amino acids: CSAPGTGVDEQYF. The CDR3 nucleotides read TGCAGTGCGCCCGGGACAGGGGTGGACGAGCAGTACTTC.

Comment on this clonotype: This sequence may be a read error, since a much larger clone differs from it by one base. This sequence joins TRBV12-3 or TRBV12-4 and TRBJ2-1, with 7 bases fitting TRBD1. The CDR3 runs 14 residues. CDR3 residues: CASTGTASHNEQFF. DNA of the CDR3: TGTGCCAGCACCGGGACAGCCTCCCACAATGAGCAGTTCTTC.

This clonotype was counted ten times or more. This chain uses TRBV20-1 with TRBJ2-7; D gene unclear. The germline V gene has CDR1 DFQATT and CDR2 SNEGSKA (reference sequence). This CDR3 has 15 residues. Trimming pared 4 bases from V and 3 bases from J, leaving 19 bases between. The CDR3 is CSATQLGGLNYEQYF. The DNA for the CDR3 is TGCAGTGCTACCCAACTTGGTGGTCTCAACTACGAGCAGTACTTC.

This clonotype was counted at least ten times. CDR3 nucleotides: TGTGCCAGCAGCCCTGCTCGAATGGGACAGGGGGTGACAGATACGCAGTATTTT. This gives the protein CASSPARMGQGVTDTQYF. The chain carries TRBV7-9 and TRBJ2-3; TRBD1 agrees at 11 bases. V shed 5 bases, J shed 3 bases, and the junction held 13 bases outside the gene matches. The CDR3 contains 18 residues. In germline, CDR1 is SEHNR, CDR2 FQNEAQ (reference sequence).

The V call is TRBV27, the J call TRBJ2-5, with 8 nucleotides matching TRBD1. The CDR3 has 15 residues. Looked up from germline, CDR1 is MNHEY and CDR2 is SMNVEV (reference sequence). The V and J ends lost 5 bases and 5 bases, in that order; junction bases with no gene match: 10. CDR3 nucleotide sequence: TGTGCCAGCAGTCCCGGGACAGGCGGAGGGGAGACCCAGTACTTC. It encodes CASSPGTGGGETQYF.

The V gene is TRBV5-1, the J gene TRBJ2-1; 9 bases match TRBD2. The V gene end was trimmed by 0 bases and the J gene end by 4 bases; junction bases not matched to a gene: 5. CDR1 and CDR2 (germline): SGHRS, YFSETQ. This CDR3 region has 16 residues. CDR3 bases: TGCGCCAGCAGCTTGGAGTCTAGCGGGATTTACAATGAGCAGTTCTTC. Protein: CASSLESSGIYNEQFF.

This clonotype was observed many times. The CDR3 region has the DNA TGTGCCAGCAGTTTACAACTAGCGGGAGGGCCTATTGAGCAGTTCTTC. Translating it yields CASSLQLAGGPIEQFF. V gene TRBV27 combines with J gene TRBJ2-1; TRBD2 matches 13 bases. The length of the CDR3 is 16 residues. CDR1 is MNHEY, CDR2 SMNVEV, per germline (reference sequence). The trim removed 2 bases at V and 9 bases at J, leaving 7 bases unmatched.

The V call is TRBV6-5, the J call TRBJ2-1; D is unresolved. CDR3 size: 13 residues. CDR1 is MNHEY, CDR2 SVGAGI, per germline. The V end was cut by 2 bases, the J end by 4 bases, with 6 bases between. CDR3 in DNA: TGTGCCAGCAGTTACCAGGAATACAATGAGCAGTTCTTC. It codes for CASSYQEYNEQFF.

This clonotype was seen ten or more times. This chain joins TRBV16 and TRBJ2-7; no clear D. The V end was cut by 0 bases, the J end by 9 bases, with 18 bases between. Germline V gene sequence: CDR1 KGHSY, CDR2 FQNENV. The CDR3 covers 15 residues. CDR3: CASSQSGRMDAGQYF. As DNA, the CDR3 is TGTGCCAGCAGCCAATCCGGACGTATGGACGCCGGGCAGTACTTC.

Only a few counts were recorded for this clonotype. Being one base from a much bigger clone, this may be a read error. This chain uses TRBV6-5 with TRBJ2-5, with 8 bases fitting TRBD1. Germline V gene lookup returns CDR1 MNHEY and CDR2 SVGAGI. This CDR3 region has 15 residues. CDR3 loop: CAGSIFPGGMETQYF. CDR3 sequence (DNA): TGTGCCGGCAGTATCTTTCCAGGGGGCATGGAGACCCAGTACTTC.

The table lists this clonotype with many counts. This rearrangement joins TRBV30 to TRBJ2-7, with a tentative D call TRBD1 (6 bases). Germline values: CDR1 GTSNPN, CDR2 SVGIG (reference sequence). V was trimmed by 5 bases and J by 7 bases, leaving 15 bases between them. CDR3 length: 12 residues. The CDR3 region has the DNA TGTGCCTGGTCAACAGGGCTGGGGGAGCAGTACTTC. It yields the protein CAWSTGLGEQYF.

With regard to this clonotype: A much larger clonotype is one base distant, so this may be a read error. The chain couples TRBV5-1 to TRBJ1-2; D is possibly TRBD1 (6 bases). Trimming cost V 4 bases and J 7 bases, with 17 bases left between them. CDR3 size: 14 residues. Germline CDR1 SGHRS, CDR2 YFSETQ. CDR3 sequence reads: CASSPETGPCGYTF. The CDR3 coding sequence is TGCGCCAGCAGCCCCGAGACAGGACCCTGTGGCTACACCTTC.

This clonotype was recorded a few times. The junction departs from germline at one end; a sequencing error may be responsible. The CDR3 DNA reads as TGTGCCAGCAGCTTGATTCCTTGGGCATCTAGCACAGATACGCAGTATTTT. Protein: CASSLIPWASSTDTQYF. The chain links TRBV5-3 to TRBJ2-3; no reliable D call. TRBV5-3 is labeled an ORF, and its function is uncertain. The CDR3 length is 17 residues.

This clonotype was picked up many times. The V and J genes are TRBV2 and TRBJ2-1, with D perhaps TRBD2 (5 bases). Germline V gene lookup returns CDR1 SNHLY and CDR2 FYNNEI. The CDR3 loop spans 14 amino acids. V was cut by 9 bases and J by 4 bases, with 16 bases left in between. CDR3 nucleotide sequence: TGTGCCAGTAGGGTGCTAGCAGTTTACAATGAGCAGTTCTTC. Residues: CASRVLAVYNEQFF.

This clonotype appeared many times. The chain links TRBV28 to TRBJ1-1; 10 nucleotides agree with TRBD1. CDR3 length equals 18 residues. Germline V gene sequence: CDR1 MDHEN, CDR2 SYDVKM. V was clipped by 2 bases and J by 0 bases; unmatched bases: 9. DNA of the CDR3: TGTGCCAGCAGTTTAAGGACAGGGGGAGGGAACATGAACACTGAAGCTTTCTTT. It translates to CASSLRTGGGNMNTEAFF. The full variable domain, rest sourced from reference TRBV28 and TRBJ1-1, is DVKVTQSSRYLVKRTGEKVFLECVQDMDHENMFWYRQDPGLGLRLIYFSYDVKMKEKGDIPEGYSVSREKKERFSLILESASTNQTSMYLCASSLRTGGGNMNTEAFFGQGTRLTVV.

Regarding this clonotype: Compared with germline, one end of the junction differs, possibly owing to a read error. The chain recombines TRBV6-2 or TRBV6-3 with TRBJ2-2; D assignment may be TRBD1 or TRBD2 (6 bases each). This CDR3 has 15 amino acids. CDR1 and CDR2 (germline): MNHEY, SVGEGT. The CDR3 nucleotides are TGTGCCAGCAGTTACTTTGGGGGGCGAACTGGGGAGCTGCTTTTT. Its protein product is CASSYFGGRTGELLF.

This clonotype was seen a handful of times. Possible read error: a much larger clone is one base away. The gene calls are TRBV20-1 and TRBJ2-7; 11 nucleotides agree with TRBD2. CDR3 size: 14 residues. The germline gives CDR1 DFQATT, CDR2 SNEGSKA (reference sequence). The V segment lost 5 bases and the J segment 11 bases; nucleotides outside the gene matches: 14. The CDR3 reads CSAGAGLAEGSEYF. Written as DNA, the CDR3 is TGCAGTGCTGGAGCGGGACTAGCGGAGGGAAGTGAGTACTTC.

This clonotype occurred once. This clone may be a read error of a much larger clone one base away. V and J are TRBV7-6 and TRBJ1-5; D unresolved. The germline CDR1 and CDR2 sequences are SGHVS and FNYEAQ. This CDR3 is built from 16 residues. Trimming took 0 bases from V and 2 from J, leaving 11 bases between them. CDR3 in DNA: TGTGCCAGCAGCTTAGCTCCGGCGGATGGCAATCAGCCCCAGCATTTT. It encodes CASSLAPADGNQPQHF.

A remark on this clonotype: A much larger clonotype is one base distant, so this may be a read error. The chain joins TRBV19 to TRBJ2-5, with a possible D match to TRBD2 (5 bases). This CDR3 is built from 20 residues. CDR1 and CDR2 (germline): LNHDA, SQIVND (reference sequence). DNA for the CDR3: TGTGCCAGTAGTATGGTTGCTAGCTTGTTTCCCCCAACCGGTCAAGAGGCCCAGTACTTC. Its protein is CASSMVASLFPPTGQEAQYF.

This clonotype has just a few counts. The CDR3 DNA sequence: TGTGCCAGCAGCCGGGGAGGGTTAGCGGGACTAGCCAAAAACATTCAGTACTTC. This translates into CASSRGGLAGLAKNIQYF. The V and J genes are TRBV3-1 and TRBJ2-4; 8 positions agree with TRBD2. The CDR3 length is 18 residues. Losses at the gene ends were 4 bases for V and 0 bases for J; bases not matched to a gene: 11. Germline lookup yields CDR1 LGHDT and CDR2 YNNKEL (reference sequence).